The TCR beta chain under discussion was sequenced for a study of regulatory T cells in long-lasting Graves disease. The TCR beta library used iRepertoire HTBI primers with Arm-PCR amplification of CDR3. Each CDR3 protein gets one entry after TCRdb re-called the multiplex PCR reads with MiXCR. Of 620,000 or so distinct CDR3 sequences listed, around 17% are singletons. The sample's time point: newly diagnosed GD, antithyroid drugs for less than 3 months. Making the TCR library involved RNA that had been extracted from PBMCs. An approximately 9-milliliter sample of peripheral blood was drawn into EDTA tubes. The same sample was also studied in work on T cells in Graves' hyperthyroidism and ophthalmopathy.

The receptor was derived from a woman aged 30 to 39 with Graves disease. Sequencing used peripheral blood mononuclear cells (PBMCs), obtained at new diagnosis, from a patient treated with antithyroid drugs.

Written as DNA, the CDR3 is TGCAGTGCTAGGGATCCCCGACTAGCGGGAGCCCCCGCAGAGACCCAGTACTTC. Translation gives CSARDPRLAGAPAETQYF. The chain recombines TRBV20-1 with TRBJ2-5, with 12 positions matching TRBD2. Looked up from germline, CDR1 is DFQATT and CDR2 is SNEGSKA (reference sequence). CDR3 length equals 18 residues. Unmatched junction bases numbered 15, after V lost 3 bases and J lost 4 bases.